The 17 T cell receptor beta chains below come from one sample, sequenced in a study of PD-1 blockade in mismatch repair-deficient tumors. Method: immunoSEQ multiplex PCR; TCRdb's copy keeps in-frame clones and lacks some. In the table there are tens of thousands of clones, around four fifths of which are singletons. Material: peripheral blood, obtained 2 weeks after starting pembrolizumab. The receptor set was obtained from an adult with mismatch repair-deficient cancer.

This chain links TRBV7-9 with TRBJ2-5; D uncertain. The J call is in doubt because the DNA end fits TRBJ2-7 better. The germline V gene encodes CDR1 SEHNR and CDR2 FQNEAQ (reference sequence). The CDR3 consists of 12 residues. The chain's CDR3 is CASSLSSYEQYF. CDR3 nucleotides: TGTGCCAGCAGCTTAAGCTCCTACGAGCAGTACTTC.

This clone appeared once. This CDR3 is CASNFRGYETQYF. CDR3 in DNA: TGTGCCAGCAACTTTCGGGGGTATGAGACCCAGTACTTC. The rearrangement joins TRBV9 to TRBJ2-5; possible D gene TRBD2, 6 bases. Trimming pared 6 bases from V and 5 bases from J, leaving 14 bases between. The CDR3 loop spans 13 amino acids. CDR1 and CDR2 (germline): SGDLS, YYNGEE.

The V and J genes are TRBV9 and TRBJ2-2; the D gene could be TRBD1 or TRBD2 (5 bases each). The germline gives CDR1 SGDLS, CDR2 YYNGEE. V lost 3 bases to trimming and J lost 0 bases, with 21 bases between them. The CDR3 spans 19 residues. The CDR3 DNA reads TGTGCCAGCAGCGGATGGGACCGGGCCAACCGCGCGAACACCGGGGAGCTGTTTTTT. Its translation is CASSGWDRANRANTGELFF.

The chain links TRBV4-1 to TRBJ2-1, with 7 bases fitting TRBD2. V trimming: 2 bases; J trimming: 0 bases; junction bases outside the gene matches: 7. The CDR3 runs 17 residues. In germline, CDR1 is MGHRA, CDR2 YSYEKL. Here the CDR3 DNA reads TGCGCCAGCAGCCAACCCCTAGCGGAGAGCTCCTACAATGAGCAGTTCTTC. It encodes CASSQPLAESSYNEQFF.

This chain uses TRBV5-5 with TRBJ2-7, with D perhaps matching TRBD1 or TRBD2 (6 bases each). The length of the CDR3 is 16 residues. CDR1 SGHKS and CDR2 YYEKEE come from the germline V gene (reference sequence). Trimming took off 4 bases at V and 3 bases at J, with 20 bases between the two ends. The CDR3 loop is CASSPTGAGSLYEQYF. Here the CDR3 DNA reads TGTGCCAGCAGCCCGACGGGGGCAGGGTCGCTCTACGAGCAGTACTTC.

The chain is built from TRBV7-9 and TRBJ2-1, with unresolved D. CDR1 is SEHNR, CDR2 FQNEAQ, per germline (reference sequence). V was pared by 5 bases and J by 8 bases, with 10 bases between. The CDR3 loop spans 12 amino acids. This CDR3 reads CASSRDWDEQFF. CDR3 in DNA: TGTGCCAGCAGCCGCGATTGGGATGAGCAGTTCTTC.

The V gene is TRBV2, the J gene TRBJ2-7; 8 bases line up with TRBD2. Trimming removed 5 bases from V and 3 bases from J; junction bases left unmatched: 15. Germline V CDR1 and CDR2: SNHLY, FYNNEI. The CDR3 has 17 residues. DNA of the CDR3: TGTGCCAGCAGTATCGCTCGCATCGGGGGGGGTATCTACGAGCAGTACTTC. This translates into CASSIARIGGGIYEQYF.

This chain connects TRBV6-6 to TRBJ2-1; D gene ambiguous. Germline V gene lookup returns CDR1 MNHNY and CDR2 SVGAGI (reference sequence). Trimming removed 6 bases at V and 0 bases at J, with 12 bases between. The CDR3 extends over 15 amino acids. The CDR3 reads CASRPRTGSYNEQFF. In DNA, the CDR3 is TGTGCCAGCAGGCCACGAACTGGCTCCTACAATGAGCAGTTCTTC.

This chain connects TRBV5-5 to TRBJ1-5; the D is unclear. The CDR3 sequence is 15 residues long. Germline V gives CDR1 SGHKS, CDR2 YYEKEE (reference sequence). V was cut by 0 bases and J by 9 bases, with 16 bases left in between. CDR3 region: CASSLEHLVSTPQHF. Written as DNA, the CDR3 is TGTGCCAGCAGCTTGGAGCATTTGGTGTCAACGCCCCAGCATTTT.

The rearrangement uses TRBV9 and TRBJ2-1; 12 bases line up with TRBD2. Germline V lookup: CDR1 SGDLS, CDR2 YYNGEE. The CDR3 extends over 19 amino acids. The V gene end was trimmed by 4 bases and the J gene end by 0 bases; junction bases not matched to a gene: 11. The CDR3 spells CASSTGLAGSSSSYNEQFF. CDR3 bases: TGTGCCAGCAGCACCGGACTAGCGGGGTCCTCGAGCTCCTACAATGAGCAGTTCTTC.

DNA of the CDR3: TGTGCCAGCAGCTTAGGGGGGGGCCAGCCCCAGCATTTT. Translation gives CASSLGGGQPQHF. The V and J genes are TRBV7-3 and TRBJ1-5; a weak D match, TRBD1 (6 bases). There are 13 residues in the CDR3. V shed 2 bases and J shed 7 bases, with 9 bases lying between them. CDR1 is SGHTA, CDR2 FQGTGA, per germline.

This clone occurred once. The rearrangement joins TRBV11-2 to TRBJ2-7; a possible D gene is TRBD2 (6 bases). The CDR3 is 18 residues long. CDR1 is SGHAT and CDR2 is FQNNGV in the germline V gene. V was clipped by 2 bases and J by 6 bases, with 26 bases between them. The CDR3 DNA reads TGTGCCAGCAGCTTAAGGTTTTGGGATATTACGGGAGCCGCCGAGCAGTACTTC. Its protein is CASSLRFWDITGAAEQYF. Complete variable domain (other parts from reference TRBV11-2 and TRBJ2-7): EAGVAQSPRYKIIEKRQSVAFWCNPISGHATLYWYQQILGQGPKLLIQFQNNGVVDDSQLPKDRFSAERLKGVDSTLKIQPAKLEDSAVYLCASSLRFWDITGAAEQYFGPGTRLTVT.

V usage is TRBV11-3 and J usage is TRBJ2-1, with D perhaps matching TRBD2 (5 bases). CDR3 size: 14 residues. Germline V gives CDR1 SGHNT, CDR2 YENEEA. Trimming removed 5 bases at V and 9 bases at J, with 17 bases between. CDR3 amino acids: CASSPLVEAGEQFF. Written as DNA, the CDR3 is TGTGCCAGCAGCCCGCTAGTGGAGGCGGGTGAGCAGTTCTTC.

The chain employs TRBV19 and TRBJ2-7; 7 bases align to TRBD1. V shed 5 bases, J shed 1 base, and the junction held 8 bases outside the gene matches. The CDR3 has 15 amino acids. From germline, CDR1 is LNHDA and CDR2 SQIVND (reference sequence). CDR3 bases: TGTGCCAGTAGTGCCGTGGCGGACAGGTCCTACGAGCAGTACTTC. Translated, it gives CASSAVADRSYEQYF.

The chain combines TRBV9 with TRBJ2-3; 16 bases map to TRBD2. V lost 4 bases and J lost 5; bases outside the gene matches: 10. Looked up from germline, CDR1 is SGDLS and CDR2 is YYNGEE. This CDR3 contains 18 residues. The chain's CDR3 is CASSLTPGLAGGGDTQYF. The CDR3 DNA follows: TGTGCCAGCAGCTTAACCCCGGGACTAGCGGGAGGGGGAGATACGCAGTATTTT. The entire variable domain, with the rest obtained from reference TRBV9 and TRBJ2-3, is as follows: DSGVTQTPKHLITATGQRVTLRCSPRSGDLSVYWYQQSLDQGLQFLIQYYNGEERAKGNILERFSAQQFPDLHSELNLSSLELGDSALYFCASSLTPGLAGGGDTQYFGPGTRLTVL.

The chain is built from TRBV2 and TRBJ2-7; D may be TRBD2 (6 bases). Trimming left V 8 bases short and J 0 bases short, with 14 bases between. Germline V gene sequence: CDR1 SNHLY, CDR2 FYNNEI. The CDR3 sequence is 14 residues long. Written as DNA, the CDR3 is TGTGCCAGCCGGGGACGGGGACTCTCCTACGAGCAGTACTTC. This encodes CASRGRGLSYEQYF.

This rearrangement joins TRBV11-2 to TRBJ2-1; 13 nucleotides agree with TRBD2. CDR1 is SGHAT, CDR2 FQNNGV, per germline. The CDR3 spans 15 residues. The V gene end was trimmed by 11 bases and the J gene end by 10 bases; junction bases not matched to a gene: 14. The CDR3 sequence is CASGRTSGRAREQFF. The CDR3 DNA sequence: TGTGCCTCAGGGAGAACTAGCGGGAGGGCCAGAGAGCAGTTCTTC.